The following is a T cell receptor beta chain sequence with its context. Its antigen is not known. The sample comes from a study of early stage breast cancer tumors. Looking at the study overall: Around 10-fold was the mean read coverage per sample.

The length of the CDR3 is 13 residues. V lost 1 base, J lost 15 bases, and 8 bases stayed unmatched. Germline assignment: CDR1 MNHNS and CDR2 SASEGT. TCRdb keeps only in-frame clones here, not all; method: immunoSEQ multiplex PCR. The top ten clones hold 10% of a sample with about 34,000 clones, 74% of them seen once. General study points: Most shared enriched TCRB sequences were commonly generated ones. Compared with adjacent normal breast, tumors showed 2 to 2.5-fold denser, more clonal T cells. Blood repertoires resembled normal breast more than tumor.

The sequence derives from a person aged 30-39 years with breast cancer. V usage is TRBV6-1 and J usage is TRBJ2-3; 9 bases are shared with TRBD2. What was sequenced was breast tumor tissue. The CDR3 DNA is TGTGCCAGCAGTGAAGGTTTTGCGGGAGGGCCCTATTTT. It specifies CASSEGFAGGPYF.